This passage covers 23 T cell receptor beta chains from one sample sequenced in a study of identical twins. In TCRdb, the 5' RACE reads were re-called with MiXCR into one record per CDR3 protein. The sample lists about 520,000 distinct CDR3 sequences, approximately 22% occurring once. The sample also formed part of further work on T cells expressing NK-cell markers.

The sample comprised CD4+ T cells sorted from blood. Every receptor here comes from a woman between 18 and 29 years old in good health.

This clonotype appeared a few times. The chain joins TRBV30 to TRBJ2-1, with D perhaps being TRBD1 or TRBD2 (6 bases each). CDR1 is GTSNPN and CDR2 is SVGIG in the germline V gene (reference sequence). CDR3 size: 15 residues. The V end was cut by 5 bases, the J end by 0 bases, with 14 bases between. The CDR3 loop is CAWGGQVNSYNEQFF. DNA of the CDR3: TGTGCCTGGGGGGGGCAGGTTAACTCCTACAATGAGCAGTTCTTC.

The V gene is TRBV6-2 or TRBV6-3, the J gene TRBJ2-2; D remains unclear. The CDR3 sequence is 16 residues long. V was clipped by 0 bases and J by 0 bases, with 8 bases between them. Germline V gene sequence: CDR1 MNHEY, CDR2 SVGEGT. CDR3 region: CASSYSSLANTGELFF. In DNA form, the CDR3 reads TGTGCCAGCAGTTACTCGAGCCTCGCGAACACCGGGGAGCTGTTTTTT.

This clonotype was observed many times. The V and J genes are TRBV6-5 and TRBJ2-1, with D uncertain. This CDR3 spans 16 amino acids. Trimming shortened V by 0 bases and J by 12 bases, and 21 bases separated the two germline ends. CDR1 and CDR2 from the germline V gene are MNHEY and SVGAGI. The CDR3, as DNA: TGTGCCAGCAGTTACTCGGCCAGTGTTAATTCAATGAGGCAGTTCTTC. Protein: CASSYSASVNSMRQFF.

J is TRBJ1-5 and V is TRBV10-3, with 7 nucleotides matching TRBD1. With V trimmed by 6 bases and J by 6 bases, 8 bases remained unmatched. The CDR3 is 14 residues long. Germline CDR1 reads ENHRY; CDR2 reads SYGVKD. As DNA, the CDR3 is TGTGCCATCAGCCCCGACAGGGATGGTCAGCCCCAGCATTTT. Its translation: CAISPDRDGQPQHF.

The V and J genes are TRBV9 and TRBJ2-7; 8 nucleotides match TRBD1. The CDR3 consists of 15 residues. Germline-derived CDR1 and CDR2 are SGDLS and YYNGEE. The V and J ends lost 6 bases and 4 bases, in that order; junction bases with no gene match: 12. The DNA of the CDR3 is TGTGCCAGCACCCCACGGACAGGGCTTAATTACGAGCAGTACTTC. Translated, it gives CASTPRTGLNYEQYF.

This clonotype has just a few counts. The chain has TRBV5-5 and TRBJ2-6; 7 nucleotides line up with TRBD1. Germline CDR1 and CDR2: SGHKS and YYEKEE (reference sequence). The V segment lost 2 bases and the J segment 4 bases; nucleotides outside the gene matches: 9. CDR3 length equals 17 residues. The CDR3 nucleotides are TGTGCCAGCAGCTTAAGGACAGGCTGGGAGGGGGCCAACGTCCTGACTTTC. It is translated as CASSLRTGWEGANVLTF.

The chain joins TRBV19 to TRBJ1-2, with unresolved D. V dropped 5 bases and J dropped 7 bases, with 11 bases sitting between them. Per the germline V gene, CDR1 is LNHDA and CDR2 is SQIVND (reference sequence). The CDR3 is 12 amino acids. The CDR3 protein is CASSYKGSGYTF. The CDR3 nucleotides read TGTGCCAGTAGTTATAAGGGAAGTGGCTACACCTTC.

This rearrangement joins TRBV12-3 or TRBV12-4 to TRBJ1-5, with D perhaps TRBD1 (6 bases). The CDR3 is 15 amino acids. Trimming took 3 bases from V and 1 from J, leaving 10 bases between them. Here the CDR3 reads CASSFWGPSNQPQHF. CDR3 bases: TGTGCCAGCAGTTTTTGGGGGCCGAGCAATCAGCCCCAGCATTTT.

This clonotype showed up just a few times. The V and J genes are TRBV25-1 and TRBJ1-1, with D maybe TRBD1 (6 bases). Per germline, CDR1 MGHDK and CDR2 SYGVNS. The CDR3 length is 15 residues. Deletions cut 1 base from V and 7 bases from J, with 16 bases between. The chain's CDR3 is CASSEFFSGQLEAFF. The CDR3 DNA reads as TGTGCCAGCAGTGAATTTTTCAGCGGACAGCTTGAAGCTTTCTTT.

CDR3: CSAPRQLGDTEAFF. Written as DNA, the CDR3 is TGCAGTGCCCCCCGACAGTTAGGGGACACTGAAGCTTTCTTT. This chain uses TRBV20-1 with TRBJ1-1, with D possibly TRBD1 on 5 matching bases. Germline assignment: CDR1 DFQATT and CDR2 SNEGSKA (reference sequence). The V end lost 6 bases, the J end lost 3 bases, and 17 bases lay between the germline ends. The CDR3 sequence is 14 residues long.

The CDR3 DNA sequence: TGTGCCAGCAGTTTAATTCCGGCGGAGGGACACGAGCAGTACTTC. This sequence encodes CASSLIPAEGHEQYF. V usage is TRBV12-3 or TRBV12-4 and J usage is TRBJ2-7; D perhaps matches TRBD2 (6 bases). Deletions cut 2 bases from V and 5 bases from J, with 16 bases between. The CDR3 runs 15 residues.

J is TRBJ2-5 and V is TRBV5-1, with no clear D. Germline V gives CDR1 SGHRS, CDR2 YFSETQ. There are 14 residues in the CDR3. V dropped 7 bases and J dropped 2 bases, with 15 bases sitting between them. In DNA, the CDR3 is TGCGCCAGCGCCTTAACCGGGCCGCAAGAGACCCAGTACTTC. Its translation: CASALTGPQETQYF. Full variable domain (rest looked up from reference TRBV5-1 and TRBJ2-5): KAGVTQTPRYLIKTRGQQVTLSCSPISGHRSVSWYQQTPGQGLQFLFEYFSETQRNKGNFPGRFSGRQFSNSRSEMNVSTLELGDSALYLCASALTGPQETQYFGPGTRLLVL.

Here the CDR3 reads CASSSLAGGSNTGELFF. The CDR3 bases are TGCGCCAGCAGCTCGCTAGCGGGAGGATCGAACACCGGGGAGCTGTTTTTT. The chain recombines TRBV5-1 with TRBJ2-2, with 11 bases identical to TRBD2. The V and J ends lost 3 bases and 0 bases, in that order; junction bases with no gene match: 4. Germline V gives CDR1 SGHRS, CDR2 YFSETQ. There are 17 residues in the CDR3.

Many counts were recorded for this clonotype. The J gene is TRBJ1-1, the V gene TRBV12-3 or TRBV12-4; no reliable D call. V gave up 3 bases and J gave up 0 bases, with 5 bases separating them. This CDR3 is 13 amino acids long. CDR3 residues: CASSFQMNTEAFF. Written as DNA, the CDR3 is TGTGCCAGCAGTTTCCAGATGAACACTGAAGCTTTCTTT.

This clonotype has more than one count but fewer than ten. The rearrangement joins TRBV10-3 to TRBJ2-2, with D perhaps TRBD2 (5 bases). The CDR3 loop spans 13 amino acids. In germline, CDR1 is ENHRY, CDR2 SYGVKD. V was pared by 6 bases and J by 6 bases, with 11 bases between. The CDR3 DNA reads as TGTGCCATCAGGGACTCGGCCCCCGGGGAGCTGTTTTTT. Translation gives CAIRDSAPGELFF.

The chain couples TRBV5-1 to TRBJ2-2; TRBD2 matches at 8 bases. The CDR3 extends over 16 amino acids. Germline V gene lookup returns CDR1 SGHRS and CDR2 YFSETQ. The V segment lost 0 bases and the J segment 1 base; nucleotides outside the gene matches: 2. CDR3 sequence: CASSLDAGGNTGELFF. DNA of the CDR3: TGCGCCAGCAGCTTGGATGCGGGAGGGAACACCGGGGAGCTGTTTTTT.

The chain links TRBV14 to TRBJ2-7; D may be TRBD1 (5 bases). The CDR3 covers 13 residues. The V gene's germline CDR1 is SGHDN and CDR2 FVKESK. Trimming cost V 6 bases and J 5 bases, with 14 bases left between them. CDR3 protein: CASSQGRLNEQYF. The CDR3 coding sequence is TGTGCCAGCAGTCAGGGTCGGCTCAACGAGCAGTACTTC.

The chain couples TRBV12-3 or TRBV12-4 to TRBJ2-2, with D tentatively TRBD1 (5 bases). The CDR3 totals 14 residues. The germline V and J ends were trimmed by 3 bases and 5 bases, with 10 bases remaining between them. As DNA, the CDR3 is TGTGCCAGCAGTTTTACAGGTCAAACCGGGGAGCTGTTTTTT. Translating gives CASSFTGQTGELFF.

V and J are TRBV27 and TRBJ1-1; D gene uncertain. CDR3 length equals 15 residues. Germline loops: CDR1 MNHEY, CDR2 SMNVEV (reference sequence). Trimming pared 3 bases from V and 1 base from J, leaving 12 bases between. The CDR3 reads CASSLLSYPNTEAFF. CDR3 in DNA: TGTGCCAGCAGTTTGTTGAGTTATCCGAACACTGAAGCTTTCTTT.

The chain is built from TRBV12-3 or TRBV12-4 and TRBJ1-2; D is unresolved. This CDR3 has 14 amino acids. V was pared by 2 bases and J by 3 bases, with 10 bases between. CDR3: CASSLRERDYGYTF. The CDR3 DNA follows: TGTGCCAGCAGTTTAAGGGAGAGGGACTATGGCTACACCTTC.

The rearrangement uses TRBV19 and TRBJ1-2, with TRBD1 matching over 8 bases. Looked up from germline, CDR1 is LNHDA and CDR2 is SQIVND (reference sequence). Germline trimming cut 3 bases from V and 7 bases from J; bases unmatched to any gene: 10. The CDR3 consists of 15 residues. CDR3 coding DNA: TGTGCCAGTAGTATGCGGGACAGGTCTGGGGCTGGCTACACCTTC. Translation gives CASSMRDRSGAGYTF.

This clonotype was observed a few times. The V call is TRBV5-4, the J call TRBJ2-2; 9 bases map to TRBD1. The CDR3 totals 16 residues. Germline trimming cut 4 bases from V and 1 base from J; bases unmatched to any gene: 5. CDR1 is SGHNT, CDR2 YYREEE, per germline (reference sequence). CDR3 sequence: CASSLGQGQNTGELFF. For the CDR3, the DNA is TGTGCCAGCAGCCTCGGACAGGGGCAGAACACCGGGGAGCTGTTTTTT.

A few counts support this clonotype. One end of the junction is discordant with germline, which a read error may explain. The chain employs TRBV10-3 and TRBJ2-7, with 7 nucleotides matching TRBD1. CDR1 is ENHRY and CDR2 is SYGVKD in the germline V gene. The CDR3 sequence is 16 residues long. CDR3 sequence: CAISESKGGLSHEQYF. The DNA of the CDR3 is TGTGCCATCAGTGAGTCGAAAGGGGGCCTCTCCCACGAGCAGTACTTC.